The T cell receptor (beta chain) described here comes from a study of shared clonotypes between healthy human individuals. Regarding the study as a whole: Sharing across four donors was highest in naive CD4 (around 5%) and lowest in memory CD8 (0.4%).

Turning to this clone: Its antigen remains unknown.

The CDR3 extends over 15 amino acids. The germline gives CDR1 MNHEY, CDR2 SMNVEV (reference sequence). V was clipped by 3 bases and J by 0 bases; unmatched bases: 0. Into CD45RA+ naive and CD45RA-negative memory subsets, the CD4+ cells were split. Per the original data handling: Because ImmunoSEQ provided only junction sequences with no quality scores, the filtering differed. Some clones are missing from TCRdb's copy, which holds only in-frame ones; the method was immunoSEQ multiplex PCR. V and J calls and clone size are copied from that table; D and trimming were computed from the DNA. Of 650,000 to 800,000 clones in the sample, 55% to 75% are singletons; the top ten hold more than 1.5%.

This sequence joins TRBV27 and TRBJ1-1; 11 bases fit TRBD1. The receptor was isolated from a woman in her thirties in good health. Sequencing input: memory CD4+ T cells sorted from blood. Sample subset: CD45RA-negative fraction. The CDR3 here is CASSLGQGVNTEAFF. CDR3 nucleotide sequence: TGTGCCAGCAGTTTGGGACAGGGGGTGAACACTGAAGCTTTCTTT.